The clone carrying this T cell receptor beta chain was seen a handful of times. Its antigen is currently unknown. The germline V gene has CDR1 MGHRA and CDR2 YSYEKL. The germline V and J ends were trimmed by 0 bases and 7 bases, with 6 bases remaining between them. There are 13 residues in the CDR3. This entry is derived from a study of beta chain features in type 1 diabetes. Overall study findings and caveats: Type 1 diabetes patients had VDJ junctions that carried fewer insertions and more deletions. It was among patients, rather than healthy donors, that naive, central memory and Treg TCRB repertoires appeared more similar. TCRB CDR3s from Type 1 diabetes patients were moderately but significantly shorter in all four CD4+ subsets.

Each of the sorted populations had a purity greater than 98%. The whole isolated RNA underwent reverse transcription, so sequencing captured expressed TCRB transcripts. Approximately 3.6 million reads was the average for naive, central memory and regulatory T cell samples. Clones were read by immunoSEQ multiplex PCR, and TCRdb kept only the in-frame ones, dropping some. The sample carries about 250,000 clones, under 13% recorded once. The chain couples TRBV4-1 to TRBJ2-2; D gene unclear. The sequence derives from a man aged 25-45 years with type 1 diabetes. Sequenced: naive CD4+ T cells from blood. This chain's CDR3 is CASSQDQNGELFF. The CDR3 DNA is TGCGCCAGCAGCCAAGATCAGAACGGGGAGCTGTTTTTT.